Described below is a single T cell receptor beta chain sequence and its context. Study processing details: Amplification of reference gene primers provided the estimated nucleated cell counts. Only in-frame clones appear in the TCRdb table, and some are missing; sequencing was by immunoSEQ multiplex PCR. V and J calls and clone size come straight from that table; D and trimming were deduced from the DNA. The sample yields approximately 210,000 clones, roughly 80% seen once. The record originates from a study of blood T cell repertoires in COVID-19. At the level of the study: COVID-19 samples from acute and convalescent phases originated in the United States, Italy and Spain.

V was clipped by 2 bases and J by 6 bases; unmatched bases: 4. Germline V gene lookup returns CDR1 MDHEN and CDR2 SYDVKM. The CDR3 is 14 amino acids. The chain employs TRBV28 and TRBJ1-3; 7 bases align to TRBD1. The sample was peripheral blood. This TCR derives from a human donor in a cohort sampled during active COVID-19. CDR3 DNA: TGTGCCAGCAGTTTACCCCAGGGGGTAAACACCATATATTTT. Protein: CASSLPQGVNTIYF.